This T cell receptor beta chain was captured in a study of blood T cell repertoires in COVID-19. Overall study context: Italy, Spain and the United States were the sources of the convalescent and acute COVID-19 samples. The cDNA or gDNA used as material had been derived from T cells, B-cell-depleted T cells, or PBMCs.

There are 13 residues in the CDR3. Germline assignment: CDR1 MNHEY and CDR2 SVGAGI. V was pared by 7 bases and J by 7 bases, with 13 bases between. This clone was seen just once. In the authors' methods: Estimates of nucleated cell counts were drawn from the amplification of reference gene primers. TCRdb's table, derived via immunoSEQ multiplex PCR, lists solely in-frame clones and lacks some. That table furnishes V, J and clone size, whereas the DNA furnished D and trimming. Of around 67,000 clones detected, roughly 89% appear once; the ten largest clones hold approximately 20%. This TCR derives from a woman older than 75 with acute or convalescent COVID-19. Sequenced sample: peripheral blood. The J gene is TRBJ1-4, the V gene TRBV6-5; D perhaps matches TRBD1 (5 bases). CDR3 region: CASTGQLLEKLFF. In DNA form, the CDR3 reads TGTGCCAGCACAGGGCAGCTCCTTGAAAAACTGTTTTTT.